This TCR beta chain derives from a study of shared clonotypes between healthy human individuals. This table comes from immunoSEQ multiplex PCR, and its TCRdb copy is limited to in-frame clones, with some not included. The sample holds 500,000 to 650,000 clones, around 78% seen once. This CDR3 is 16 amino acids long. The V gene's germline CDR1 is MGHRA and CDR2 YSYEKL. With 2 bases clipped from V and 7 bases from J, the junction kept 8 bases outside the gene matches. Specimen: PBMCs. This sequence joins TRBV4-1 and TRBJ2-1; 10 positions agree with TRBD2. This TCR was sampled from a middle-aged woman in good health. Some clones in this sample may be carry-over from other donors' samples. The CDR3 region has the DNA TGCGCCAGCAGCCAACCCCTAGCGGGAGTTGTTAATGAGCAGTTCTTC. This encodes CASSQPLAGVVNEQFF.